The clone carrying this TCR beta chain was detected many times. The source of the sample is a study of spatial heterogeneity in lung cancer. Study details: Donation came from around 77 patients with untreated early-stage non-small cell lung cancer.

MiXCR, run by TCRdb on the 5' RACE reads, gives a single entry per CDR3 protein. The repertoire holds around 30,000 distinct CDR3 sequences, with roughly 5.6% as singletons. Germline lookup yields CDR1 SQVTM and CDR2 ANQGSEA. The CDR3 runs 13 residues. The V end was cut by 3 bases, the J end by 6 bases, with 15 bases between. Time point given: blood at routine non-recurrence follow-up after resection. Unsorted whole RNA of tumor, nontumor lung or frozen PBMC was sequenced. The V and J genes are TRBV29-1 and TRBJ2-7; D gene ambiguous. Sequenced material: PBMCs, taken at follow-up. The source is a male donor with early-stage non-small cell lung cancer. The CDR3 sequence: CSVDRYPSAEQYF. The CDR3, as DNA: TGCAGCGTTGATCGTTATCCCAGTGCCGAGCAGTACTTC.